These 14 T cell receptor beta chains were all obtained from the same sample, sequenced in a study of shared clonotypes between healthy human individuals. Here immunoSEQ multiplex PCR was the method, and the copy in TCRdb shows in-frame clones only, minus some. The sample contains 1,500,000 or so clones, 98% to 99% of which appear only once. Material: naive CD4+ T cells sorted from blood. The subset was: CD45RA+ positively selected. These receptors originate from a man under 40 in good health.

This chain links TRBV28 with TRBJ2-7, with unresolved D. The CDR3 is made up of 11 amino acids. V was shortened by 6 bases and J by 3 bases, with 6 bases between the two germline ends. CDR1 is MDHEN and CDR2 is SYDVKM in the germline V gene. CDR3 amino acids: CASRRHYEQYF. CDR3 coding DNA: TGTGCCAGCAGGAGGCACTACGAGCAGTACTTC.

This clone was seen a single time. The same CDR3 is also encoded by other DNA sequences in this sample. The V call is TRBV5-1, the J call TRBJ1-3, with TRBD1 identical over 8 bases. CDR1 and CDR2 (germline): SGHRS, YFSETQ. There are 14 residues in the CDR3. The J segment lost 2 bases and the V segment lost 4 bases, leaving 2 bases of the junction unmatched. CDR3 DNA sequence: TGCGCCAGCAGCCCACAGGGGGCTGGAAACACCATATATTTT. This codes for CASSPQGAGNTIYF. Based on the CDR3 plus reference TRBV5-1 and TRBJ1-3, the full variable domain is KAGVTQTPRYLIKTRGQQVTLSCSPISGHRSVSWYQQTPGQGLQFLFEYFSETQRNKGNFPGRFSGRQFSNSRSEMNVSTLELGDSALYLCASSPQGAGNTIYFGEGSWLTVV.

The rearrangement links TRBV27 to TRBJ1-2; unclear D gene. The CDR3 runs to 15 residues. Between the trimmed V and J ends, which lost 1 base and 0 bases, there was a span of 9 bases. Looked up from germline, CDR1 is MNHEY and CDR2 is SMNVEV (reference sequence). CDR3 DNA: TGTGCCAGCAGTTTATTTCCGGACCCTAACTATGGCTACACCTTC. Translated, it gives CASSLFPDPNYGYTF.

As DNA, the CDR3 is TGTGCCAGCCGTAGCGGGATTAACACCGGGGAGCTGTTTTTT. Protein sequence: CASRSGINTGELFF. The chain joins TRBV7-3 to TRBJ2-2; 8 nucleotides align to TRBD2. This CDR3 has 14 amino acids. The trim removed 8 bases at V and 2 bases at J, leaving 4 bases unmatched. The germline V gene encodes CDR1 SGHTA and CDR2 FQGTGA. Drawing the rest from reference TRBV7-3 and TRBJ2-2, the complete variable domain is GAGVSQTPSNKVTEKGKYVELRCDPISGHTALYWYRQSLGQGPEFLIYFQGTGAADDSGLPNDRFFAVRPEGSVSTLKIQRTERGDSAVYLCASRSGINTGELFFGEGSRLTVL.

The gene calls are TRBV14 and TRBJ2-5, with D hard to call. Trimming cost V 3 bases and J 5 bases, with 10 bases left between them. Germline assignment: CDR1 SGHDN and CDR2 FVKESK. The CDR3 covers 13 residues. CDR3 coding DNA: TGTGCCAGCAGCCAGAAGATAGGGGAGACCCAGTACTTC. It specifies CASSQKIGETQYF.

CDR3 loop: CASSHPWGYEQYF. DNA for the CDR3: TGCGCCAGCAGCCATCCCTGGGGCTACGAGCAGTACTTC. The J gene is TRBJ2-7, the V gene TRBV4-1; D not resolved. The CDR3 spans 13 residues. Trimming cost V 3 bases and J 3 bases, with 9 bases left between them. In germline, CDR1 is MGHRA, CDR2 YSYEKL.

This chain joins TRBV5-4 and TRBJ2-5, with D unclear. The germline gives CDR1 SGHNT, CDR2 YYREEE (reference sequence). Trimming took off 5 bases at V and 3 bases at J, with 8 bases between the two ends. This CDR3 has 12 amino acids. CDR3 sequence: CASSLPKETQYF. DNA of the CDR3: TGTGCCAGCAGTCTACCCAAAGAGACCCAGTACTTC.

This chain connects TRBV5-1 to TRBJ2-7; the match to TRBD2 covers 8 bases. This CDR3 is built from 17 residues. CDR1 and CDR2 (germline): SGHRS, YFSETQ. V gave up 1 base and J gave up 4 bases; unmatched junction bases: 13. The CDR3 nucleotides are TGCGCCAGCAGCTTGTTAATGGATGCCAGCGGGAGTTACGAGCAGTACTTC. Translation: CASSLLMDASGSYEQYF.

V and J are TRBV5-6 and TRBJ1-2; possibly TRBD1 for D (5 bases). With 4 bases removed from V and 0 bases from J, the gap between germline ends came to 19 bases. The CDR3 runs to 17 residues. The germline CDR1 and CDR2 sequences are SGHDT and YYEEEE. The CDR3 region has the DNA TGTGCCAGCAGCCCACGAGAAGCAGGGCTGGCTAACTATGGCTACACCTTC. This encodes CASSPREAGLANYGYTF.

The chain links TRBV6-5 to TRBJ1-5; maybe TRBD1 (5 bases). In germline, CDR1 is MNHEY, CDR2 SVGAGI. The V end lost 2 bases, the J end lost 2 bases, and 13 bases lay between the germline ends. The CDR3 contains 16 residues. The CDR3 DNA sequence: TGTGCCAGCAGTTACCGAGACCCGGGGGGCAATCAGCCCCAGCATTTT. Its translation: CASSYRDPGGNQPQHF.

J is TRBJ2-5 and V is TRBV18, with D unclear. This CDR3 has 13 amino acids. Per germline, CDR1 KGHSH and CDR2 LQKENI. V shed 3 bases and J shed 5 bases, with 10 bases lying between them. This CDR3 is CASSPQAQETQYF. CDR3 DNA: TGTGCCAGCTCACCCCAGGCGCAGGAGACCCAGTACTTC.

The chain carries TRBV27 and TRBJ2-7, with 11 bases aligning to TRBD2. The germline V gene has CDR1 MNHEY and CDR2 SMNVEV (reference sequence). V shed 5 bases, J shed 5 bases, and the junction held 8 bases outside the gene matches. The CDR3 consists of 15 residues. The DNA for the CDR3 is TGTGCCAGCAGTCGACTAGCGGGAACGCTAAACGAGCAGTACTTC. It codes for CASSRLAGTLNEQYF.

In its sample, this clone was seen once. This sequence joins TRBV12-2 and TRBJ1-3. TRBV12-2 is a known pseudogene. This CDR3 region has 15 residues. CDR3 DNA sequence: TGTGCAAGTCGCTTACCAGGGAGCTCTGGAAACACCATATATTTT. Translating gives CASRLPGSSGNTIYF.

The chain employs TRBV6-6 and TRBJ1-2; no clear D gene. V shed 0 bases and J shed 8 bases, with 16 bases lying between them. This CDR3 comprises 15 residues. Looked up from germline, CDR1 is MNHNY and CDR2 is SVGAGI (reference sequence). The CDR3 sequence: CASSYSMGRVDGYTF. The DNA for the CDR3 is TGTGCCAGCAGTTACTCTATGGGTAGGGTTGACGGCTACACCTTC.